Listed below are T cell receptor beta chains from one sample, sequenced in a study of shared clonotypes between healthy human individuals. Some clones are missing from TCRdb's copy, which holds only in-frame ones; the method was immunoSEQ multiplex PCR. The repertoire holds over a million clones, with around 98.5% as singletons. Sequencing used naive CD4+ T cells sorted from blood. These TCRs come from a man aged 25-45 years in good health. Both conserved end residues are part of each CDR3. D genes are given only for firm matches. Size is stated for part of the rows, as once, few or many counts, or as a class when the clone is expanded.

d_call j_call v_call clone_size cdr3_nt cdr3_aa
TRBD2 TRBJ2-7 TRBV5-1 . TGCGCCAGCAGCTTGGGGACTAGCGGGAGAGGCCTCTCCTACGAGCAGTACTTC CASSLGTSGRGLSYEQYF
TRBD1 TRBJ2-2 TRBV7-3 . TGTGCCACGGGACAGGGCAGCACCGGGGAGCTGTTTTTT CATGQGSTGELFF
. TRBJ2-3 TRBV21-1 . TGTGCCAGCAGCCTTTCGGGACAGGGGGATGATACGCAGTATTTT CASSLSGQGDDTQYF
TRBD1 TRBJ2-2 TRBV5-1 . TGCGCCAGCAGCGTAGGGACAGGGACCGGGGAGCTGTTTTTT CASSVGTGTGELFF
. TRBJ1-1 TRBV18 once TGTGCCAGCTCACGAACCCACCGGAATGAAGCTTTCTTT CASSRTHRNEAFF
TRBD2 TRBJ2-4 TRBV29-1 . TGCAGCGCTACACTAGCGGGAGTAGAAAACATTCAGTACTTC CSATLAGVENIQYF
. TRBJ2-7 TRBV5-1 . TGCGCCAGCAGCATACCCGACAGATCCTACGAGCAGTACTTC CASSIPDRSYEQYF
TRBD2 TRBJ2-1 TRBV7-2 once TGTGCCAGCAGCTCATCTAGCGGGGTCTACAATGAGCAGTTCTTC CASSSSSGVYNEQFF
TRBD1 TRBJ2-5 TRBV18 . TGTGCCAGCTCACCAAAAATGACAGGGGGAAAGACCCAGTACTTC CASSPKMTGGKTQYF
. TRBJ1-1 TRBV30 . TGTGCCTGGTACCCCCGAGGGATGGGGACTGAAGCTTTCTTT CAWYPRGMGTEAFF
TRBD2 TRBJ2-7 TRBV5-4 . TGTGCCAGCAGCTTGGCCCCTTGGGAGGGCTACGAGCAGTACTTC CASSLAPWEGYEQYF
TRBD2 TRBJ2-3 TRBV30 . TGTGCCTGGAGTACTAGCGGTGGCACAGATACGCAGTATTTT CAWSTSGGTDTQYF
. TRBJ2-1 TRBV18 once TGTGCCAGCTCACCGTACCAGGGAAATGAGCAGTTCTTC CASSPYQGNEQFF
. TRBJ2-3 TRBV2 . TGTGCCAGCAGCGGATACCGGCCCCGTCAGGATACGCAGTATTTT CASSGYRPRQDTQYF
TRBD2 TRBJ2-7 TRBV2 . TGTGCCAGCAGGAAAACTAGCGGATCCTACGAGCAGTACTTC CASRKTSGSYEQYF
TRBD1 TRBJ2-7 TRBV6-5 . TGTGCCAGCAGACTTACAGGGGGCGGCGAGCAGTACTTC CASRLTGGGEQYF
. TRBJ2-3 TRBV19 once TGTGCCGCCAAAGTCGGCTTGACGGAGTCGCGAAGCACAGATACGCAGTATTTT CAAKVGLTESRSTDTQYF
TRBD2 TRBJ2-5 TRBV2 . TGTGCCAGCAGTCGCCCCCCTCTAGCGGGCGATGAGACCCAGTACTTC CASSRPPLAGDETQYF
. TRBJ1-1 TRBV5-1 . TGCGCCAGCAGCTTGGGGGACACTTTGAACACTGAAGCTTTCTTT CASSLGDTLNTEAFF
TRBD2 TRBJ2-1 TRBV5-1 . TGCGCCAGCAGCTTGGATCTTAGCGGGAGTTACAATGAGCAGTTCTTC CASSLDLSGSYNEQFF
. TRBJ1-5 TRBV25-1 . TGTGCCACCTACCATCCTCCCCAGCATTTT CATYHPPQHF
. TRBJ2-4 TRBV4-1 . TGCGCCAGCAGCCAAGTGTTCGGGTTGGCCAAAAACATTCAGTACTTC CASSQVFGLAKNIQYF
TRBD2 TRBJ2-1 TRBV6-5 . TGTGCCACCGGGGGGCTAGCGGGAAAGGGTGAGCAGTTCTTC CATGGLAGKGEQFF
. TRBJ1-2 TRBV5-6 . TGTGCCAGCAGCGGAAAAACGGCGTTCGGCTATGGCTACACCTTC CASSGKTAFGYGYTF
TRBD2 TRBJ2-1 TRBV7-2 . TGTGCCAGCAGGCCGGGACTAGCGGGAGTCCAAAGCTCCTACAATGAGCAGTTCTTC CASRPGLAGVQSSYNEQFF
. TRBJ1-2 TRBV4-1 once TGCGCCAGCAGCCATCACGGGGCTGGCTACACCTTC CASSHHGAGYTF
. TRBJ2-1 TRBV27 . TGTGCCAGCAGCCTTAAAGCCCGAGAGGAGCAGTTCTTC CASSLKAREEQFF
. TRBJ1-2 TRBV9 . TGTGCCAGCAGCGTAGCTTCGGTCCCAGAGCAAGGCTACACCTTC CASSVASVPEQGYTF
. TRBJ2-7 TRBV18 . TGTGCCAGCTCACCGACTTACGAGCAGTACTTC CASSPTYEQYF
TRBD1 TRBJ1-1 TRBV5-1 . TGCGCCAGTAAACAGGGGGTCGATACTGAAGCTTTCTTT CASKQGVDTEAFF
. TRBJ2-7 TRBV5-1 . TGCGCCAGCAGCCCGCAGGCAGGGATCGACGAGCAGTACTTC CASSPQAGIDEQYF
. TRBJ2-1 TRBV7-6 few TGTGCCAGCAGCTTAGCTGCTGCGGGGTACAATGAGCAGTTCTTC CASSLAAAGYNEQFF
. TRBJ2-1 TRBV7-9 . TGTGCCAGCAGCTCCCCTGGGGGCTCCTACAATGAGCAGTTCTTC CASSSPGGSYNEQFF
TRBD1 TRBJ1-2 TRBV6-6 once TGTGCCAGCAGTAGACAGGGGAGGGACTATGGCTACACCTTC CASSRQGRDYGYTF
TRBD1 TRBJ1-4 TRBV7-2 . TGTGCCAGCAGCCTGATAGGGACAGGGGCCTTTGCTAATGAAAAACTGTTTTTT CASSLIGTGAFANEKLFF
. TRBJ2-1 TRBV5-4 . TGTGCCAGCAGCTTAGGTGGGAGGTTCTACAATGAGCAGTTCTTC CASSLGGRFYNEQFF
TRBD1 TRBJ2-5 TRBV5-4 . TGTGCCAGCAGCTTAAACAGGGGGGAGACCCAGTACTTC CASSLNRGETQYF
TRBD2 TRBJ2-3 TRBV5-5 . TGTGCCAGCAGCTTGGTGGCTAGCGGGAGTTTGGGTCATACGCAGTATTTT CASSLVASGSLGHTQYF
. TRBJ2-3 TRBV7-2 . TGTGCCAGCAGCTATTCCAGGGAGAGATTTGGCACAGATACGCAGTATTTT CASSYSRERFGTDTQYF
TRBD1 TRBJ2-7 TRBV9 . TGTGCCAGCAGCGTAGCTACAGGGGGATACGAGCAGTACTTC CASSVATGGYEQYF
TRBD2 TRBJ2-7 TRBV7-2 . TGTGCCAGCAAGCTTACCCTAGCGGGAGGGCCCTACGAGCAGTACTTC CASKLTLAGGPYEQYF
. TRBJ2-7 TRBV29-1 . TGCAGCGTTGCAGGGGGGAACTACGAGCAGTACTTC CSVAGGNYEQYF
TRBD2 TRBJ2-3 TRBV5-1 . TGCGCCAGCAGCTTAGGGACTAGCGGGACAGATACGCAGTATTTT CASSLGTSGTDTQYF
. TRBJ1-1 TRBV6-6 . TGTGCCAGCAGGATAAATAGATCGGGGAACACTGAAGCTTTCTTT CASRINRSGNTEAFF
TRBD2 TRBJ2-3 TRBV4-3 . TGCGCCAGCAGCCTATCTCTAGCGGTTAGCACAGATACGCAGTATTTT CASSLSLAVSTDTQYF
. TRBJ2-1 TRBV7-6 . TGTGCCAGCAGCCGAGGACTGAAGGACAATGAGCAGTTCTTC CASSRGLKDNEQFF
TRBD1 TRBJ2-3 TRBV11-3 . TGTGCCAGCAGCCAAACCACGGACAGGTCTACGCAGTATTTT CASSQTTDRSTQYF